This T cell receptor (beta chain) is from a study of naive and memory T cell subsets. Overall study results and limits: Naive repertoires, especially CD8, held a few larger clonotypes, possibly memory cells re-expressing CD45RA. The power law exponent of TCR abundance differed between naive and memory cells.

After the first PCR, alpha and beta chain libraries were processed separately. Two oligonucleotides, mixed equimolar, formed the beta constant-region primer covering TRBC1 and TRBC2. Four rounds of PCR amplified the ligated cDNA using nested alpha and beta constant-region primers plus SP2. An oligonucleotide with the SP2 primer and a 12-nucleotide UMI was ligated to the cDNA 3' end. From the UMI-ligation and nested PCR reads, TCRdb called clonotypes with MiXCR, one entry per CDR3 protein. The table shows approximately 90,000 distinct CDR3 sequences, with about 11% occurring only once. For this clonotype: Its antigen is undetermined.

The receptor was isolated from a human donor in good health. Sample: naive CD4+ T cells from blood.

CDR3 amino acids: CASSSLYKTGNTEAFF. The CDR3 DNA is TGTGCCAGCAGTTCGCTATACAAGACAGGGAACACTGAAGCTTTCTTT. The chain joins TRBV6-2 or TRBV6-3 to TRBJ1-1; D perhaps matches TRBD1 (6 bases). CDR1 and CDR2 (germline): MNHEY, SVGEGT. V lost 4 bases, J lost 1 base, and 16 bases lay in between. There are 16 residues in the CDR3.